These T cell receptor beta chains were read from a single sample in a study of regulatory T cells in long-lasting Graves disease. One entry per CDR3 protein results from TCRdb running MiXCR on the multiplex PCR reads. The sample carries 420,000 or so distinct CDR3 sequences, less than 20% recorded once. These data were also filed under a second study, of T cells in Graves' hyperthyroidism and ophthalmopathy.

The specimen comprised peripheral blood mononuclear cells (PBMCs), sampled at new diagnosis, from a patient treated with antithyroid drugs. The receptors here all came from a woman aged 18-35 years with Graves disease. The CDR3 runs from the conserved cysteine through the conserved F or W. The D gene is left open where the match is weak. Clone size is given for some rows only: seen once, a few or many times, or a class if the clone is expanded.

V gene	clone size	D gene	J gene	CDR3 DNA	CDR3 protein
TRBV20-1	NA	NA	TRBJ1-1	TGCAGTGCTCCCCGGGACCGCTGGGACACTGAAGCTTTCTTT	CSAPRDRWDTEAFF
TRBV6-5	many	TRBD1	TRBJ1-5	TGTGCCAGCAGTTTTTTTTACAGGGGTGGCAATCAGCCCCAGCATTTT	CASSFFYRGGNQPQHF
TRBV30	many	NA	TRBJ1-4	TGTGCCTGGAGTACCCGACTGAATGAAAAACTGTTTTTT	CAWSTRLNEKLFF
TRBV7-2	few	NA	TRBJ2-7	TGTGCCAGCAGGGGGGGGCACTTTTACGAGCAGTACTTC	CASRGGHFYEQYF
TRBV28	many	TRBD2	TRBJ2-3	TGTGCCAGCAGACGAAGCGGGAGCGCAGATACGCAGTATTTT	CASRRSGSADTQYF
TRBV28	NA	TRBD1	TRBJ2-4	TGTGCCAGCAGACAAACCGGGACAGGGGGCGGGAACATTCAGTACTTC	CASRQTGTGGGNIQYF
TRBV6-1	few	TRBD2	TRBJ2-5	TGTGCCAGCAGTGTCGCTAGCGGGCGTAGCGAGACCCAGTACTTC	CASSVASGRSETQYF
TRBV18	many	TRBD2	TRBJ2-3	TGTGCCAGCTCACCGCTAGCGGGAGGCCTAGATACGCAGTATTTT	CASSPLAGGLDTQYF
TRBV24-1	NA	NA	TRBJ1-1	TGTGCCACCAGTGATTTCACAGGCACAGAGGCTTTCTTT	CATSDFTGTEAFF
TRBV7-9	many	NA	TRBJ2-3	TGTGCCAGCAGCATCTTCACAGATACGCAGTATTTT	CASSIFTDTQYF
TRBV2	many	TRBD2	TRBJ2-1	TGTGCCAGCAGTGGACTAGCGGAGTACAATGAGCAGTTCTTC	CASSGLAEYNEQFF
TRBV28	many	NA	TRBJ2-1	TGTGCCAGCAGTCCCCCGGAGTCCTACAATGAGCAGTTCTTC	CASSPPESYNEQFF
TRBV11-3	few	NA	TRBJ1-2	TGTGCCAGCACCCCCACCGGACTTAACTATGGCTACACCTTC	CASTPTGLNYGYTF
TRBV6-1	many	NA	TRBJ1-5	TGTGCCAGCACCGTTACTGGCCGGGGCAACATCAATCAGCCCCAGCATTTT	CASTVTGRGNINQPQHF
TRBV29-1	few	NA	TRBJ1-1	TGCAGCGTATCCGCCGTGACTGAAGCTTTCTTT	CSVSAVTEAFF
TRBV28	many	NA	TRBJ2-7	TGTGCCAGCAGTTTATCCAGGTACAAGCAGTACTTC	CASSLSRYKQYF
TRBV20-1	many	TRBD2	TRBJ2-1	TGCAGTGCTAGAGGTGGCGAGGCTAGCGGGATCCTACCAAATGAGCAGTTCTTC	CSARGGEASGILPNEQFF
TRBV29-1	many	NA	TRBJ1-1	TGCAGCGTTGCAACAGGGCCCATGAACACTGAAGCTTTCTTT	CSVATGPMNTEAFF